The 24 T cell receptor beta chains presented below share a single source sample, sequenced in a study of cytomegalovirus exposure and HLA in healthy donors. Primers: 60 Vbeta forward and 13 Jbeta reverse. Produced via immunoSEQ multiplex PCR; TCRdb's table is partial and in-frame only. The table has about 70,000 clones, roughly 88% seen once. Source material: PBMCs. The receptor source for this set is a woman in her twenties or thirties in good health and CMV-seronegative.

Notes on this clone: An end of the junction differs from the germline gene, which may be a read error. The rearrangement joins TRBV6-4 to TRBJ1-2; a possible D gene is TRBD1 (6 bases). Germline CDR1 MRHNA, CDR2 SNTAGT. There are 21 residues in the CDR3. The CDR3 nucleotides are TGTGCCAGCAGTGACTCCCCAATAGATTCGACGGGCAGGGGCTTCCATAATGGCTACCCCTTC. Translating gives CASSDSPIDSTGRGFHNGYPF.

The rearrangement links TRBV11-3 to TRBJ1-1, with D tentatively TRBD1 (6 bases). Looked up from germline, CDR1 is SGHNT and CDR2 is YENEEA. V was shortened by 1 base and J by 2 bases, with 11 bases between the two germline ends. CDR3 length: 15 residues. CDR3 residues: CASSLGSRGNTEAFF. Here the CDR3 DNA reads TGTGCCAGCAGCTTAGGGTCCAGGGGAAACACTGAAGCTTTCTTT.

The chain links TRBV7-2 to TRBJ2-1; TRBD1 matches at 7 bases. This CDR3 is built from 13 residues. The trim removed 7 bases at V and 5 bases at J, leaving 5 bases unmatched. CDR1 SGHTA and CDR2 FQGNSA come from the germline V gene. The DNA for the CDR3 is TGTGCCAGCACGACAGGGTCTAACAATGAGCAGTTCTTC. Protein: CASTTGSNNEQFF.

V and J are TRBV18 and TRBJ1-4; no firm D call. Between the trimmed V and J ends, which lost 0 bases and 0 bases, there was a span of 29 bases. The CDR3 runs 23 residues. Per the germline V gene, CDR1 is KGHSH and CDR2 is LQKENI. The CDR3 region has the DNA TGTGCCAGCTCACCACCGTCGGTCGGAGTAAGATCGGGAGACACGTCAACTAATGAAAAACTGTTTTTT. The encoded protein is CASSPPSVGVRSGDTSTNEKLFF.

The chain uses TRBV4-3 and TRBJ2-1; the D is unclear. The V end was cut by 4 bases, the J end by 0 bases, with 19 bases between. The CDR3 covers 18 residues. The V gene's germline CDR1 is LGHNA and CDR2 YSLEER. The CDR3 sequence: CASSPHLGRPSSYNEQFF. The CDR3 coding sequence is TGCGCCAGCAGCCCACACCTTGGCAGGCCGAGCTCCTACAATGAGCAGTTCTTC.

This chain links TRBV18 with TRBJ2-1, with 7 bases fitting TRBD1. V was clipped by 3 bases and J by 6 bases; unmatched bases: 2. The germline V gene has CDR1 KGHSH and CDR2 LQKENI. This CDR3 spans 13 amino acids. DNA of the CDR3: TGTGCCAGCTCACCTCGGGACAGCAATGAGCAGTTCTTC. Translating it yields CASSPRDSNEQFF.

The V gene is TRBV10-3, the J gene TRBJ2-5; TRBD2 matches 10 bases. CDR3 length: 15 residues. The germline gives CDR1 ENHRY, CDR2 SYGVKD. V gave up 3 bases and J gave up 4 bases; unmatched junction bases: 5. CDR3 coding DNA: TGTGCCATCAGTGAAACTAGCGGGGCCCGAGAGACCCAGTACTTC. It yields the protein CAISETSGARETQYF.

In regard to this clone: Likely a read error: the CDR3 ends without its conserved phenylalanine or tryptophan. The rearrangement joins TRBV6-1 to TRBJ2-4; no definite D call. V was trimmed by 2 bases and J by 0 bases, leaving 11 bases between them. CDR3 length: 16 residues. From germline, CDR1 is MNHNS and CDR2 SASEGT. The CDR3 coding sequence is TGTGCCAGCAGTGAATTTAGACTTCTAGCCAAAAACATTCAGTACCTC. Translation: CASSEFRLLAKNIQYL.

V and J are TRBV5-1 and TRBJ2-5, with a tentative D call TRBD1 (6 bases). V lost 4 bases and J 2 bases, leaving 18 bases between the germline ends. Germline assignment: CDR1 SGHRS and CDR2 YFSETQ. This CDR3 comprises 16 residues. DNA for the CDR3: TGCGCCAGCAGCCCAGGACAGTCTGCAGGTCAAGAGACCCAGTACTTC. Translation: CASSPGQSAGQETQYF. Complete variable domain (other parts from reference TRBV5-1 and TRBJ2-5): KAGVTQTPRYLIKTRGQQVTLSCSPISGHRSVSWYQQTPGQGLQFLFEYFSETQRNKGNFPGRFSGRQFSNSRSEMNVSTLELGDSALYLCASSPGQSAGQETQYFGPGTRLLVL.

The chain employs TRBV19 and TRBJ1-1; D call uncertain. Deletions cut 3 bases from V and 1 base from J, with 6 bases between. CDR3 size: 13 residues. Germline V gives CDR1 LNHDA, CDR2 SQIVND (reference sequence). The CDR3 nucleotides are TGTGCCAGTAGTATTCTCGGGAACACTGAAGCTTTCTTT. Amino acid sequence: CASSILGNTEAFF.

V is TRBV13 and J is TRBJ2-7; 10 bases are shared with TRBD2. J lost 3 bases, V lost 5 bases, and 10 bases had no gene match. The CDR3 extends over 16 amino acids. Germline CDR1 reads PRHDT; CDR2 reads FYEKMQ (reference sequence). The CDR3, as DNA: TGTGCCAGCAGCAGAGACTTCGGACTAGCGGACTACGAGCAGTACTTC. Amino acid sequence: CASSRDFGLADYEQYF.

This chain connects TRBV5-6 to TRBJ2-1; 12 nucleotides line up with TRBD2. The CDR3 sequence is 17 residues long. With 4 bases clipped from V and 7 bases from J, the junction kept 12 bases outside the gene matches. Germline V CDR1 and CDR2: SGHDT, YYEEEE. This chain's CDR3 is CASSRRLAGEVLNEQFF. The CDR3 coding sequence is TGTGCCAGCAGCCGCCGACTAGCGGGAGAGGTGTTAAATGAGCAGTTCTTC.

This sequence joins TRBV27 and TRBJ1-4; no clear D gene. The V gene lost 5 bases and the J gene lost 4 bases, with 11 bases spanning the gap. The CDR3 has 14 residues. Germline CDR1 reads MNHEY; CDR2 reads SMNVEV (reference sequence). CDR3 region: CASSLSLNNEKLFF. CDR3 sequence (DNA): TGTGCCAGCAGTCTGAGTCTCAATAATGAAAAACTGTTTTTT.

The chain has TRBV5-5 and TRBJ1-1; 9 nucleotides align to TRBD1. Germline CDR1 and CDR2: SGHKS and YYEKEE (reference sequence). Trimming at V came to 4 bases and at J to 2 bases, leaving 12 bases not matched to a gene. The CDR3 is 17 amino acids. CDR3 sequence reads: CASSLWGGTGRNTEAFF. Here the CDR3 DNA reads TGTGCCAGCAGCCTTTGGGGGGGGACAGGGCGAAACACTGAAGCTTTCTTT. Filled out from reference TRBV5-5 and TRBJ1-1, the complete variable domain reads DAGVTQSPTHLIKTRGQQVTLRCSPISGHKSVSWYQQVLGQGPQFIFQYYEKEERGRGNFPDRFSARQFPNYSSELNVNALLLGDSALYLCASSLWGGTGRNTEAFFGQGTRLTVV.

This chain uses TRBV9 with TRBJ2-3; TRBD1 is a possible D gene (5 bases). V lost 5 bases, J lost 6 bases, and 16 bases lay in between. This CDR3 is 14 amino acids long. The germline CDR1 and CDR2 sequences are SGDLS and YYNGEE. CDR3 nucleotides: TGTGCCAGCAGTACAGGCCCCGAATGGGATACGCAGTATTTT. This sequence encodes CASSTGPEWDTQYF.

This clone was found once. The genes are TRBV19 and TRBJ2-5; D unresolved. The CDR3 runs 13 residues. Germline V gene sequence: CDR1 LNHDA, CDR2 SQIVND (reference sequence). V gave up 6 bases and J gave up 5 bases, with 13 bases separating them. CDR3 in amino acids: CASSVNTRETQYF. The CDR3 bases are TGTGCCAGTAGCGTTAACACGCGGGAGACCCAGTACTTC.

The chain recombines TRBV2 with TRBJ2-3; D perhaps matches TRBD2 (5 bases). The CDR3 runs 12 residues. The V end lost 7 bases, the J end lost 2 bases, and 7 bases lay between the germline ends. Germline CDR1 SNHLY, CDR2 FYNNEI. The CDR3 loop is CASIGDTDTQYF. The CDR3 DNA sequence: TGTGCCAGCATCGGGGACACAGATACGCAGTATTTT.

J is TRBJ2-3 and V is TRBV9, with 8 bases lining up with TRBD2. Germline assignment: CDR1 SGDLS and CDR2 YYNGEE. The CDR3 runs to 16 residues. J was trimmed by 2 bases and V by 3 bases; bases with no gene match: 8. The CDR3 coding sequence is TGTGCCAGCAGCGCAGGGACTAGTCGTACCACAGATACGCAGTATTTT. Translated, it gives CASSAGTSRTTDTQYF.

CDR3 residues: CASSIRTTGSTQYF. Here the CDR3 DNA reads TGTGCCAGTAGTATTCGAACTACCGGGTCAACCCAGTACTTC. The chain couples TRBV19 to TRBJ2-5; no firm D call. This CDR3 contains 14 residues. Per germline, CDR1 LNHDA and CDR2 SQIVND (reference sequence). V lost 3 bases and J lost 8, with 16 bases in between.

CDR3 residues: CASSARGGQPQHF. The DNA of the CDR3 is TGTGCCAGCAGTGCCAGGGGTGGGCAGCCCCAGCATTTT. The chain is built from TRBV27 and TRBJ1-5, with a weak D call TRBD1 (6 bases). The CDR3 is 13 amino acids. V was pared by 5 bases and J by 7 bases, with 12 bases between. Germline V CDR1 and CDR2: MNHEY, SMNVEV (reference sequence).

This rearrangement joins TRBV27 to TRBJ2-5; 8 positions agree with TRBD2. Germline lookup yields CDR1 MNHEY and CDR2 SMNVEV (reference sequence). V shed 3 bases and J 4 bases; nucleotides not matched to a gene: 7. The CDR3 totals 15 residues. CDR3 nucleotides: TGTGCCAGCAGTTTTCGGCGGGAGGAGGGAGAGACCCAGTACTTC. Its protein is CASSFRREEGETQYF.

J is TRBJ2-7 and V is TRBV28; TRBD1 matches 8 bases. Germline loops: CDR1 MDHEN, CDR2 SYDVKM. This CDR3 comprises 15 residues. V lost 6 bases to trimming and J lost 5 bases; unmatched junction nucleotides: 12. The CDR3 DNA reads TGTGCCAGCAGCTTACCGGGACAGGTTATCCACGAGCAGTACTTC. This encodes CASSLPGQVIHEQYF. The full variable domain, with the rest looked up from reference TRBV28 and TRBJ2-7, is DVKVTQSSRYLVKRTGEKVFLECVQDMDHENMFWYRQDPGLGLRLIYFSYDVKMKEKGDIPEGYSVSREKKERFSLILESASTNQTSMYLCASSLPGQVIHEQYFGPGTRLTVT.

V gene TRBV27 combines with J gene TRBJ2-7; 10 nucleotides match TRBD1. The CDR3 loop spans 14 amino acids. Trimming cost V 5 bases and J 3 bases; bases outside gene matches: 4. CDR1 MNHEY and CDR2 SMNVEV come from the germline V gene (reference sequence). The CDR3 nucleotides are TGTGCCAGCAGTCTCGGGACAGGGGTCTACGAGCAGTACTTC. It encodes CASSLGTGVYEQYF.

Here the CDR3 reads CASRGGPYGYTF. CDR3 bases: TGTGCCAGTCGGGGGGGGCCTTATGGCTACACCTTC. This chain uses TRBV19 with TRBJ1-2, with D possibly TRBD1 on 6 matching bases. This CDR3 is 12 amino acids long. Germline CDR1 and CDR2: LNHDA and SQIVND (reference sequence). With 8 bases removed from V and 5 bases from J, the gap between germline ends came to 12 bases.